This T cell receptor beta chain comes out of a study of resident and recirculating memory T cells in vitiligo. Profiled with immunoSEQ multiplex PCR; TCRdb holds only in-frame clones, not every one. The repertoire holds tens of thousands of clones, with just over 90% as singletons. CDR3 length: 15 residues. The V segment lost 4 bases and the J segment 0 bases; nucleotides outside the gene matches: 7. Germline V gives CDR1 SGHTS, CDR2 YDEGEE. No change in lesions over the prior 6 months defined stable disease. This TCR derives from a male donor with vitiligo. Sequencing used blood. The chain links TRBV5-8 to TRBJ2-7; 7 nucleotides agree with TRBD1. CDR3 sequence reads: CASSPGTAISYEQYF. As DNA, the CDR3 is TGTGCCAGCAGCCCCGGGACAGCGATCTCCTACGAGCAGTACTTC.